This T cell receptor beta chain was captured by sequencing in a study of tumor and adjacent non-tumor tissue in lung cancer. The CDR3 extends over 13 amino acids. Germline CDR1 reads SGHAT; CDR2 reads FQNNGV. With regard to this clonotype: The junction does not match germline at one end; this may be a read error.

RNA was extracted from bulk tissue without any cell sorting. The library came from three nested PCR rounds adapted from ARM-PCR protocols. TCRdb reprocessed the multiplex PCR reads with MiXCR, giving one entry per CDR3 protein. This sample has over 60,000 distinct CDR3 sequences, with 75% to 90% found just once. This TCR was sampled from a woman in her 50s with non-small cell lung cancer. Sequenced sample: lung tumor tissue. The J gene is TRBJ2-5, the V gene TRBV11-2; no definite D call. DNA of the CDR3: TGTGTCAGCCGCCCGACTGCAGCAGAGACCCAGTACTTC. Residues: CVSRPTAAETQYF. Full variable domain (remainder filled in from reference TRBV11-2 and TRBJ2-5): EAGVAQSPRYKIIEKRQSVAFWCNPISGHATLYWYQQILGQGPKLLIQFQNNGVVDDSQLPKDRFSAERLKGVDSTLKIQPAKLEDSAVYLCVSRPTAAETQYFGPGTRLLVL.